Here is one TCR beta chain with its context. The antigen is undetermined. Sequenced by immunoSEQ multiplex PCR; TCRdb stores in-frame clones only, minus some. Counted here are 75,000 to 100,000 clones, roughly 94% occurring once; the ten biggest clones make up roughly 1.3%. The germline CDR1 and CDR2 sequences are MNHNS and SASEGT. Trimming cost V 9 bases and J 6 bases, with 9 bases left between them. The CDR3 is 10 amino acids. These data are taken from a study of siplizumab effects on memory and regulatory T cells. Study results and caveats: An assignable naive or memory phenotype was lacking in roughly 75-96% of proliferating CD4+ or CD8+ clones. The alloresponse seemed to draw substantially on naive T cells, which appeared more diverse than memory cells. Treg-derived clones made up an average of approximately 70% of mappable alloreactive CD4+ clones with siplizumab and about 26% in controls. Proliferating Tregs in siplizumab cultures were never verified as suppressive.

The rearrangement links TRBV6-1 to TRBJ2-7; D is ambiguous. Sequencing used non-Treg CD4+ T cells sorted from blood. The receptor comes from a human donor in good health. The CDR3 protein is CASEYGEQYF. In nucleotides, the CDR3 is TGTGCCAGTGAATACGGCGAGCAGTACTTC.